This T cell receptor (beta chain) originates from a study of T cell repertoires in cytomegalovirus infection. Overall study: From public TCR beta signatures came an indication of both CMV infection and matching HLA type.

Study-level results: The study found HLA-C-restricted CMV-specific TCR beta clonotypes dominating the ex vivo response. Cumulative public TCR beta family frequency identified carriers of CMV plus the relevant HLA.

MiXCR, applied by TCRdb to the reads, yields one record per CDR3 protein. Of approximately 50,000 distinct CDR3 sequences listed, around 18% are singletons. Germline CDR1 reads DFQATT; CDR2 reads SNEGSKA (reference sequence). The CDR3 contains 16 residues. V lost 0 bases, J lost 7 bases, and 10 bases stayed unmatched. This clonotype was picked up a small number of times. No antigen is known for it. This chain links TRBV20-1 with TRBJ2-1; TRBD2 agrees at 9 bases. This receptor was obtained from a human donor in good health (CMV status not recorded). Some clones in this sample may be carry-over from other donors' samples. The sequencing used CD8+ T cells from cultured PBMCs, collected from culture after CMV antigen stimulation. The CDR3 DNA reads TGCAGTGCTAGAGATGCCCAGCGGGGGGAGGTAAATGAGCAGTTCTTC. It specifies CSARDAQRGEVNEQFF.